These 22 T cell receptor beta chains were sequenced from one sample in a study of CXCR3-negative and CXCR3-positive naive CD8 T cells. No antigen has been identified for these receptors. The study, taken as a whole, reports: Against CXCR3-negative naive cells, CXCR3-positive naive cells showed more hydrophobic TRB CDR3s.

Each TRB cDNA library was prepared by 5' RACE (with UMI labels). TCRdb re-called the 5' RACE reads; one entry per CDR3 protein, DNA not given. The sample table includes about 5,300 distinct CDR3 sequences. The sample consisted of naive CXCR3+ CD8+ T cells from blood. As to subset: CD45RO-CCR7+CD27+CD95- naive CD8+ T cells expressing CXCR3 (TNR3+). The receptors come from a human donor in good health. Some clones in this sample may be carry-over from other donors' samples.

The V gene is TRBV7-9, the J gene TRBJ2-1. CDR3 size: 11 residues. The germline V gene encodes CDR1 SEHNR and CDR2 FQNEAQ (reference sequence). This CDR3 is CASSLGSEQFF.

The chain is built from TRBV5-1 and TRBJ1-1. CDR1 is SGHRS, CDR2 YFSETQ, per germline. The CDR3 loop spans 13 amino acids. The CDR3 spells CASSSKMNTEAFF.

The chain couples TRBV5-1 to TRBJ1-5; TCRdb proposes TRBD1, but this gene call is untestable without DNA. The CDR3 has 14 residues. Germline-derived CDR1 and CDR2 are SGHRS and YFSETQ. The CDR3 sequence: CASSPGQTNQPQHF.

The chain joins TRBV13 to TRBJ2-7. The CDR3 loop spans 15 amino acids. The V gene's germline CDR1 is PRHDT and CDR2 FYEKMQ (reference sequence). CDR3 protein: CASSLSAGVSYEQYF.

Considering frequency, this clonotype is medium-sized. The genes are TRBV6-6 and TRBJ1-1; as DNA is missing, the TRBD1 call by TCRdb cannot be tested. CDR1 MNHNY and CDR2 SVGAGI come from the germline V gene (reference sequence). The CDR3 is 13 amino acids. The CDR3 is CASSLQDNTEAFF.

Frequency places this clonotype as medium-sized. The chain has TRBV30 and TRBJ2-1; with no DNA, the TCRdb D assignment of TRBD1 cannot be verified. Looked up from germline, CDR1 is GTSNPN and CDR2 is SVGIG (reference sequence). CDR3 length equals 12 residues. The CDR3 reads CAWFGGYNEQFF.

The V and J genes are TRBV10-3 and TRBJ1-2; TCRdb picks TRBD1, but there is no DNA to check that call. Germline V gives CDR1 ENHRY, CDR2 SYGVKD. The CDR3 consists of 19 residues. The CDR3 loop is CAISESGPTQGLANYGYTF.

This chain connects TRBV25-1 to TRBJ2-6. The CDR3 is made up of 18 amino acids. CDR1 and CDR2 from the germline V gene are MGHDK and SYGVNS. The CDR3 loop is CASSSFARTPSGANVLTF.

V and J are TRBV7-9 and TRBJ1-3; TCRdb proposes TRBD1, but this gene call is untestable without DNA. This CDR3 is 18 amino acids long. Germline V CDR1 and CDR2: SEHNR, FQNEAQ (reference sequence). This CDR3 is CASSNPTGEESSGNTIYF.

This chain joins TRBV20-1 and TRBJ2-1; TCRdb picks TRBD2, but there is no DNA to check that call. The CDR3 runs 15 residues. CDR1 DFQATT and CDR2 SNEGSKA come from the germline V gene (reference sequence). CDR3 in amino acids: CSARDPLAGPNEQFF.

The chain has TRBV3-1 and TRBJ2-1; lacking DNA, the TRBD1 call made by TCRdb goes unchecked. The CDR3 extends over 15 amino acids. Germline V lookup: CDR1 LGHDT, CDR2 YNNKEL (reference sequence). The CDR3 reads CASSHLSSGVNEQFF.

This chain joins TRBV27 and TRBJ1-5. Germline CDR1 is MNHEY and CDR2 is SMNVEV (reference sequence). The CDR3 runs to 14 residues. The CDR3 region is CASSLGQGNQPQHF.

The chain recombines TRBV3-2 with TRBJ2-3; as DNA is missing, the TRBD2 call by TCRdb cannot be tested. TRBV3-2 is tagged as a pseudogene. The CDR3 contains 16 residues. CDR3 protein: CASSGLAGGFEDTQYF.

This rearrangement joins TRBV6-2 or TRBV6-3 to TRBJ2-2; TCRdb selects TRBD1, and the lack of DNA leaves this call unchecked. This CDR3 comprises 15 residues. Germline values: CDR1 MNHEY, CDR2 SVGEGT. The CDR3: CASSYPGRNTGELFF.

Judged by frequency, this clonotype is medium-sized (0.01 to 0.1%). The genes are TRBV12-3 or TRBV12-4 and TRBJ2-1; TCRdb's D call, TRBD1, is unchecked because there is no DNA. The CDR3 is made up of 14 amino acids. This CDR3 reads CASSSGTGQDEQFF.

The rearrangement uses TRBV7-9 and TRBJ2-3; the TRBD1 assignment by TCRdb is unverifiable without DNA. CDR1 and CDR2 (germline): SEHNR, FQNEAQ (reference sequence). The CDR3 has 13 amino acids. This chain's CDR3 is CAISGGSTDTQYF.

This sequence joins TRBV9 and TRBJ2-2. Looked up from germline, CDR1 is SGDLS and CDR2 is YYNGEE. CDR3 length: 12 amino acids. CDR3 amino acids: CASSITTGELFF.

This clonotype is medium-sized by frequency. This chain connects TRBV11-2 to TRBJ2-1; TCRdb lists TRBD1, though no DNA is available to test this call. This CDR3 contains 12 residues. Germline CDR1 SGHAT, CDR2 FQNNGV. The CDR3 sequence is CASSPGTGLEFF. Supplemented by reference TRBV11-2 and TRBJ2-1, the full variable domain reads EAGVAQSPRYKIIEKRQSVAFWCNPISGHATLYWYQQILGQGPKLLIQFQNNGVVDDSQLPKDRFSAERLKGVDSTLKIQPAKLEDSAVYLCASSPGTGLEFFGPGTRLTVL.

This clonotype shows up as medium-sized by frequency. The chain carries TRBV19 and TRBJ1-1. In germline, CDR1 is LNHDA, CDR2 SQIVND (reference sequence). This CDR3 is 14 amino acids long. The CDR3 protein is CASSIGTPTTEAFF.

The chain uses TRBV27 and TRBJ2-7; TCRdb names TRBD1, which stays unverified in the absence of DNA. Per germline, CDR1 MNHEY and CDR2 SMNVEV (reference sequence). This CDR3 is 14 amino acids long. The CDR3 here is CASSFGPGTREQYF.

The chain recombines TRBV13 with TRBJ1-1; TCRdb picks TRBD1, but there is no DNA to check that call. Germline V gives CDR1 PRHDT, CDR2 FYEKMQ (reference sequence). This CDR3 has 15 amino acids. CDR3 amino acids: CASSLGDRGEIGAFF.

This clonotype is deemed medium-sized by its frequency. The rearrangement joins TRBV29-1 to TRBJ1-1. Per germline, CDR1 SQVTM and CDR2 ANQGSEA. This CDR3 comprises 12 residues. CDR3 loop: CSGYGMNTEAFF.